This passage covers 13 T cell receptor beta chains from one sample sequenced in a study of radiotherapy plus CTLA-4 blockade in lung cancer. Repertoires were generated with immunoSEQ multiplex PCR, while TCRdb's copy carries only in-frame clones and drops some. Of approximately 52,000 clones in the sample, 79% were seen once. The specimen was peripheral blood, collected from a patient treated with radiotherapy plus ipilimumab. All receptors derive from a human donor with non-small cell lung cancer who had a complete response to radiotherapy plus ipilimumab.

The chain is built from TRBV19 and TRBJ1-1; 9 nucleotides agree with TRBD1. Germline trimming cut 8 bases from V and 4 bases from J; bases unmatched to any gene: 23. The length of the CDR3 is 19 residues. The V gene's germline CDR1 is LNHDA and CDR2 SQIVND (reference sequence). CDR3 region: CASAFGIFGTGYTSTEAFF. In DNA form, the CDR3 reads TGTGCCAGTGCGTTTGGGATCTTTGGGACAGGGTACACGAGCACTGAAGCTTTCTTT.

This clone has more than one count but fewer than ten. The chain joins TRBV6-5 to TRBJ1-6; no definite D call. V was pared by 0 bases and J by 9 bases, with 12 bases between. The germline CDR1 and CDR2 sequences are MNHEY and SVGAGI. This CDR3 has 15 residues. The CDR3 here is CASSYSAERGSPLHF. CDR3 in DNA: TGTGCCAGCAGTTACTCCGCAGAGCGCGGTTCACCCCTCCACTTT.

A few counts support this clone. The chain recombines TRBV5-6 with TRBJ1-2, with 9 positions matching TRBD1. Per germline, CDR1 SGHDT and CDR2 YYEEEE. The CDR3 runs 14 residues. After removal of 2 bases from V and 6 bases from J, the junction contained 5 bases not matched to a gene. This CDR3 reads CASSFRDRVDGYTF. The CDR3 region has the DNA TGTGCCAGCAGCTTCCGGGACAGGGTAGATGGCTACACCTTC.

Concerning this clone: The junction departs from the called germline gene at one end, perhaps through a read error. The rearrangement links TRBV15 to TRBJ2-5, with TRBD2 matching 8 bases. Germline V lookup: CDR1 LNHNV, CDR2 YYDKDF (reference sequence). This CDR3 has 17 residues. This CDR3 is CATSRDRVGAGGETQHF. The CDR3 DNA follows: TGTGCCACCAGCAGAGATCGGGTGGGCGCGGGAGGAGAGACCCAGCACTTC.

The V gene is TRBV12-5, the J gene TRBJ2-2; TRBD1 matches 7 bases. The trim removed 0 bases at V and 5 bases at J, leaving 0 bases unmatched. CDR1 and CDR2 (germline): LGHNT, FRNRAP. This CDR3 is built from 14 residues. The CDR3 DNA reads TGTGCTAGTGGTTTGGTGGGACAGACCGGGGAGCTGTTTTTT. Its protein product is CASGLVGQTGELFF.

The genes are TRBV4-3 and TRBJ2-1; 7 positions match TRBD2. The CDR3 contains 13 residues. Unmatched junction bases numbered 11, after V lost 3 bases and J lost 15 bases. Germline values: CDR1 LGHNA, CDR2 YSLEER. The CDR3 spells CASSQLGRDSPFF. CDR3 sequence (DNA): TGCGCCAGCAGCCAGCTAGGGAGGGATTCCCCGTTCTTC.

The chain couples TRBV18 to TRBJ2-7; 11 positions agree with TRBD1. The V gene's germline CDR1 is KGHSH and CDR2 LQKENI. The CDR3 extends over 14 amino acids. After removal of 5 bases from V and 3 bases from J, the junction contained 3 bases not matched to a gene. Written as DNA, the CDR3 is TGTGCCAGCTCATCCGGGACAGGGGGCTACGAGCAGTACTTC. Amino acid sequence: CASSSGTGGYEQYF.

CDR3 DNA: TGCGCCAGCAGCTCGTCTCGGGGGGACACTGAAGCTTTCTTT. This encodes CASSSSRGDTEAFF. The rearrangement uses TRBV5-1 and TRBJ1-1, with D possibly TRBD1 on 5 matching bases. V lost 3 bases to trimming and J lost 3 bases, with 12 bases between them. CDR3 length: 14 residues. Germline CDR1 reads SGHRS; CDR2 reads YFSETQ.

This clone turned up a few times. J is TRBJ2-2 and V is TRBV5-8, with D unresolved. This CDR3 is 14 amino acids long. V was trimmed by 2 bases and J by 3 bases, leaving 8 bases between them. CDR1 is SGHTS and CDR2 is YDEGEE in the germline V gene. CDR3 nucleotides: TGTGCCAGCAGCTTACAATTTTACACCGGGGAGCTGTTTTTT. It specifies CASSLQFYTGELFF.

The chain uses TRBV10-3 and TRBJ2-1, with 7 bases fitting TRBD2. Germline V gene data show CDR1 as ENHRY and CDR2 as SYGVKD. The CDR3 contains 14 residues. V shed 3 bases, J shed 7 bases, and the junction held 6 bases outside the gene matches. The CDR3 coding sequence is TGTGCCATCAGTGACGGACTAGGGGAAAATGAGCAGTTCTTC. Translating it yields CAISDGLGENEQFF.

This chain joins TRBV5-1 and TRBJ1-2; 9 bases agree with TRBD1. Trimming at V came to 3 bases and at J to 7 bases, leaving 10 bases not matched to a gene. This CDR3 has 15 residues. Germline loops: CDR1 SGHRS, CDR2 YFSETQ. Written as DNA, the CDR3 is TGCGCCAGCAGCTCGACAGGGGGGCCAGCGCGTGGCTACACCTTC. Translation gives CASSSTGGPARGYTF.

V is TRBV11-3 and J is TRBJ2-3, with a tentative D call TRBD2 (5 bases). The CDR3 runs to 15 residues. Deletions cut 2 bases from V and 2 bases from J, with 11 bases between. The germline CDR1 and CDR2 sequences are SGHNT and YENEEA. The CDR3 here is CASSLPGINTDTQYF. DNA for the CDR3: TGTGCCAGCAGCTTACCGGGGATCAACACAGATACGCAGTATTTT.

This clone has more than one count but fewer than ten. V usage is TRBV6-6 and J usage is TRBJ1-6, with D uncertain. Trimming removed 2 bases at V and 6 bases at J, with 11 bases between. Germline-derived CDR1 and CDR2 are MNHNY and SVGAGI (reference sequence). The length of the CDR3 is 15 residues. Here the CDR3 DNA reads TGTGCCAGCAGTTACCGCGGACTGGGTAATTCACCCCTCCACTTT. Translated, it gives CASSYRGLGNSPLHF.